The rows below give T cell receptor beta chains drawn from one sample of a study of T cell responses to AZD1222 COVID-19 vaccine. Using immunoSEQ multiplex PCR, the repertoire was profiled, and TCRdb retains in-frame clones only, with some absent. In the table there are about 180,000 clones, approximately 86% of which are singletons. The material sequenced was peripheral blood, taken 28 days after the second AZD1222 dose. The origin of the receptors is an adult who received the AZD1222 COVID-19 vaccine. Each CDR3 is given with its conserved first and last residue. Each record gives: J gene, V gene, D gene, clone size, CDR3 DNA, CDR3 protein. The D gene is left open where the match is weak. Clone size is not always given. Where it is, it says once, few, many or a class for expanded clones.

TRBJ2-5	TRBV27	.	.	TGTGCCACAGTCGAACAAGAGACCCAGTACTTC	CATVEQETQYF
TRBJ2-3	TRBV7-3	.	.	TGTGCCAGCAGCTTAACGTCGCCAGATACGCAGTATTTT	CASSLTSPDTQYF
TRBJ2-2	TRBV6-2/TRBV6-3	.	.	TGTGCCAGCAGTTATCCCAGGAACACCGGGGAGCTGTTTTTT	CASSYPRNTGELFF
TRBJ2-1	TRBV3-1/TRBV3-2	.	.	TGTGCCAGCAGCCAAGACCCCTTTTCGTTTTTGGAGCAGTTCTTC	CASSQDPFSFLEQFF
TRBJ2-1	TRBV2	TRBD2	.	TGTGCCAGCACCCAGACAGCGGGGATATACAATGAGCAGTTCTTC	CASTQTAGIYNEQFF
TRBJ1-1	TRBV11-1	.	.	TGTGCCAGCAGCCCCAGGAGGGGGAACACTGAAGCTTTCTTT	CASSPRRGNTEAFF
TRBJ2-1	TRBV4-3	TRBD2	.	TGCGCCAGCAGCCAATCTAGCGGGGTATACAATGAGCAGTTCTTC	CASSQSSGVYNEQFF
TRBJ2-1	TRBV5-1	.	once	TGCGCCAGCAGCTCCGGGACTCAGTCTTACAATGAGCAGTTCTTC	CASSSGTQSYNEQFF
TRBJ1-6	TRBV6-5	.	.	TGTGCCAGCAGTTTGGCGTATAATTCACCCCTCCACTTT	CASSLAYNSPLHF
TRBJ1-4	TRBV19	.	.	TGTGCCAGTAGTATCCCACGGGGGCGCGGAGAAAAACTGTTTTTT	CASSIPRGRGEKLFF
TRBJ2-7	TRBV10-3	TRBD1	.	TGTGCCATCAGTGAAGGGGGCCGAGACGAGCAGTACTTC	CAISEGGRDEQYF
TRBJ1-1	TRBV5-6	TRBD1	.	TGTGCCAGCAGCTTGGACCGTGGACAGGGGGGGATAACTGAAGCTTTCTTT	CASSLDRGQGGITEAFF
TRBJ1-1	TRBV11-1	.	.	TGTGCCAGCAGCTTAGATCTTGGACTTGAAGCTTTCTTT	CASSLDLGLEAFF
TRBJ2-3	TRBV29-1	.	once	TGCAGCGCCAAAACAGGCCAAGGGGCAGATACGCAGTATTTT	CSAKTGQGADTQYF
TRBJ1-2	TRBV6-5	.	.	TGTGCCAGCAGTTACTCGAGAATGACTGGCTACACCTTC	CASSYSRMTGYTF
TRBJ2-1	TRBV7-9	TRBD2	.	TGTGCCAGCAGCTCTCTAGCGGGGGGGTCCTACAATGAGCAGTTCTTC	CASSSLAGGSYNEQFF
TRBJ1-3	TRBV11-2	.	.	TGTGCCAGCAGGCCCTTGGAGGCGGGCGGAAACACCATATATTTT	CASRPLEAGGNTIYF
TRBJ2-5	TRBV5-4	.	.	TGTGCCAGCGGCGGAGGGGGGGGGAACCAAGAGACCCAGTACTTC	CASGGGGGNQETQYF
TRBJ1-1	TRBV19	TRBD1	few	TGTGCCAGTAGTGGATCGGGACAGGGGAACACTGAAGCTTTCTTT	CASSGSGQGNTEAFF
TRBJ2-3	TRBV6-5	.	.	TGTGCCAGCCGAGGGGGGAGGGGAGGCACAGATACGCAGTATTTT	CASRGGRGGTDTQYF